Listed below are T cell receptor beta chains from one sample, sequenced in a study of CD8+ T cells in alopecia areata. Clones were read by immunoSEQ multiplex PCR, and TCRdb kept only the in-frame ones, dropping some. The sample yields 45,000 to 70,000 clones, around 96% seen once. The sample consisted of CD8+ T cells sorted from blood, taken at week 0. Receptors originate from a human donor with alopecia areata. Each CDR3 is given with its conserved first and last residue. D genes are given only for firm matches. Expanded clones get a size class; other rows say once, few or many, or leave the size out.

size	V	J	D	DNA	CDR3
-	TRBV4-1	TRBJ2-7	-	TGCGCCAGCAGCCAAGAGGGGACAACTTCCTACGAGCAGTACTTC	CASSQEGTTSYEQYF
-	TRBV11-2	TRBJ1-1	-	TGTGCCAGCAGCTTAAGTCGGGGGGTTGCTGAAGCTTTCTTT	CASSLSRGVAEAFF
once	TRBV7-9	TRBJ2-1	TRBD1	TGTGCCAGCAGCGCCGGGACAGGGTTCCCTCATGAGCAGTTCTTC	CASSAGTGFPHEQFF
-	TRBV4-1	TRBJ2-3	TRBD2	TGCGCCAGCAGCCGAAAGCCGAGCGGGGGTCGGCCAGATACGCAGTATTTT	CASSRKPSGGRPDTQYF
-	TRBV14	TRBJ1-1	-	TGTGCCAGCAGCCAAGAAGGGGCGGTGAACACTGAAGCTTTCTTT	CASSQEGAVNTEAFF
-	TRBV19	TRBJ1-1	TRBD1	TGTGCCAGTAGTTCCCTCGACAGGGGGCAGGACACTGAAGCTTTCTTT	CASSSLDRGQDTEAFF
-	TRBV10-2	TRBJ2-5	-	TGCGCCAGCAGTGAAGGGGAGACCCAGTACTTC	CASSEGETQYF
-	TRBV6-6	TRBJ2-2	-	TGTGCCAGCAGTTACGGCTTCCTTACTTCCACCGGGGAGCTGTTTTTT	CASSYGFLTSTGELFF
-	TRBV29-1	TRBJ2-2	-	TGCAGCGCAACGGCTAGCACCGGGGAGCTGTTTTTT	CSATASTGELFF
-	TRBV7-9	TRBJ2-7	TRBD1	TGTGCCAGCAGCCCCGGGACAGGGGGCGCATACGAGCAGTACTTC	CASSPGTGGAYEQYF
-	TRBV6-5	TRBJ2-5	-	TGTGCCAGCAGTCCTGGGGGGACGGAGACCCAGTACTTC	CASSPGGTETQYF
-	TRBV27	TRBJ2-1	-	TGTGCCAGCAGTTTAGAGGGGTTCGGCTCCTACAATGAGCAGTTCTTC	CASSLEGFGSYNEQFF
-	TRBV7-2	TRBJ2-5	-	TGTGCCAGCAGCTTAGTTGGGGGGCCCCAAGAGACCCAGTACTTC	CASSLVGGPQETQYF
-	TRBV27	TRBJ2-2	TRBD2	TGTGCCAGCAGTCCGCCGGGGGGAGCGGGGGCCGTTCTGCGGGAGCTGTTTTTT	CASSPPGGAGAVLRELFF
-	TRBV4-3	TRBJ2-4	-	TGCGCCAGCAGCCAAGAAAGCAGGGTAGAGGCCAAAAACATTCAGTACTTC	CASSQESRVEAKNIQYF
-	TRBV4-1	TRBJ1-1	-	TGCGCCAGCAGCCAAGAGCCCGGGACGGCTAACACTGAAGCTTTCTTT	CASSQEPGTANTEAFF
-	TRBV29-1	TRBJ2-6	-	TGCAGCGTCCTGGACAGCTCTGGGGCCAACGTCCTGACTTTC	CSVLDSSGANVLTF
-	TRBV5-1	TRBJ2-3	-	TGCGCCAGCAGCCCTGGTCCCAAAGGACCAGATACGCAGTATTTT	CASSPGPKGPDTQYF
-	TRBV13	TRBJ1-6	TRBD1	TGTGCCAGCAGCTCCAGGGGGGACAATTTATCGGATTCACCCCTCCACTTT	CASSSRGDNLSDSPLHF
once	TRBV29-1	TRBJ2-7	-	TGCAGCGTTAGGACATCCCGCTCCTACGAGCAGTACTTC	CSVRTSRSYEQYF
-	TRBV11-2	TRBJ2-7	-	TGTGCCAGCAGCCGTACGTCCTACGAGCAGTACTTC	CASSRTSYEQYF
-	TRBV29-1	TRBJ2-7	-	TGCAGCGTTGTCCCCCAGGGTAGCTCCTACGAGCAGTACTTC	CSVVPQGSSYEQYF
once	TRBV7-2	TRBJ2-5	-	TGTGCCAGCACCTTGGGGGTTCCCCAGTACTTC	CASTLGVPQYF
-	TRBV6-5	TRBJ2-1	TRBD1	TGTGCCAGCAGCCCCCAGGGGGCGATCAATGAGCAGTTCTTC	CASSPQGAINEQFF
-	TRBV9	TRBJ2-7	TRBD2	TGTGCTGGGGGGGCCTACGAGCAGTACTTC	CAGGAYEQYF
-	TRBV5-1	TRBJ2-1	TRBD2	TGCGCCAGCAGCTTGGACCTAGCGGGGGGCTACTACAATGAGCAGTTCTTC	CASSLDLAGGYYNEQFF
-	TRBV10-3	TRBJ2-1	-	TGTGCCATCAGTGACCCGGGGGCCAACAATGAGCAGTTCTTC	CAISDPGANNEQFF
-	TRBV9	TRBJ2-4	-	TGTGCCAGCAAGCGAGCCCTAGCGCACAAAAACATTCAGTACTTC	CASKRALAHKNIQYF
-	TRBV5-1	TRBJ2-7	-	TGCGCCAGCAGCTTGGAGGTCGTGGGTTCGGGCGTCTACGAGCAGTACTTC	CASSLEVVGSGVYEQYF
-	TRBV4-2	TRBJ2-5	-	TGTGCCAGCAGCCAAGAAGGCAGGGCTGGTGAGACCCAGTACTTC	CASSQEGRAGETQYF
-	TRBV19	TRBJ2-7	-	TGTGCCAGTAGTGCAGGACAGTCCTACGAGCAGTACTTC	CASSAGQSYEQYF
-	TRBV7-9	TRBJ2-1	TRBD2	TGTGCCAGCAGCCCTCCGGGACTAGCGGCCCCATCCTACAATGAGCAGTTCTTC	CASSPPGLAAPSYNEQFF
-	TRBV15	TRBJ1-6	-	TGTGCCACCAGCAGAGATCGAAATTCACCCCTCCACTTT	CATSRDRNSPLHF
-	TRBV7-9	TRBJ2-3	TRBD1	TGTGCCAGCAGTTCTGAAGGACAGGGGGATGGAGATACGCAGTATTTT	CASSSEGQGDGDTQYF
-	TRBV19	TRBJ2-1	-	TGTGCCAGTAGTATGGGTTCCTACAATGAGCAGTTCTTC	CASSMGSYNEQFF
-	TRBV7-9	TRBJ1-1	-	TGTGCCAGCAGCGTCGGGCCTAACACTGAAGCTTTCTTT	CASSVGPNTEAFF
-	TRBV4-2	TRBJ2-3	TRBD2	TGTGCCAGCAGCCAATCCTGGACTAGCGGGGGGCCCACAGATACGCAGTATTTT	CASSQSWTSGGPTDTQYF
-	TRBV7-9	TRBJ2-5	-	TGTGCCAGCAGCTTGGCCCTGGAAACGCAGACCCAGTACTTC	CASSLALETQTQYF
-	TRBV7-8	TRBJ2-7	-	TGTGCCAGCAGCTCGGACCGGGCCCAGGAATTCTACGAGCAGTACTTC	CASSSDRAQEFYEQYF
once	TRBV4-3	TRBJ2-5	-	TGCGCCAGCAGCCAAGACCAAGGGACGGAGACCCAGTACTTC	CASSQDQGTETQYF
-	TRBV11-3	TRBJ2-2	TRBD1	TGTGCCAGCAGCTCAGATCAACCGGGACAGCTTGGCGGGGAGCTGTTTTTT	CASSSDQPGQLGGELFF
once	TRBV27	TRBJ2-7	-	TGTGCCAGCAGTCCCGGACGGAACCCAAGCTACGAGCAGTACTTC	CASSPGRNPSYEQYF
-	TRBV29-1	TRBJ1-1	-	TGCAGCGTTGAATTGGGGCGGGCACTGAACACTGAAGCTTTCTTT	CSVELGRALNTEAFF
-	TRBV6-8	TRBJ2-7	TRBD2	TGTGCCAGCAGTGCGGTTGGCGGGGGGGGCTACGAGCAGTACTTC	CASSAVGGGGYEQYF
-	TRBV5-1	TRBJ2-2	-	TGCGCCAGTACACAGGGCGGCACCGGGGAGCTGTTTTTT	CASTQGGTGELFF